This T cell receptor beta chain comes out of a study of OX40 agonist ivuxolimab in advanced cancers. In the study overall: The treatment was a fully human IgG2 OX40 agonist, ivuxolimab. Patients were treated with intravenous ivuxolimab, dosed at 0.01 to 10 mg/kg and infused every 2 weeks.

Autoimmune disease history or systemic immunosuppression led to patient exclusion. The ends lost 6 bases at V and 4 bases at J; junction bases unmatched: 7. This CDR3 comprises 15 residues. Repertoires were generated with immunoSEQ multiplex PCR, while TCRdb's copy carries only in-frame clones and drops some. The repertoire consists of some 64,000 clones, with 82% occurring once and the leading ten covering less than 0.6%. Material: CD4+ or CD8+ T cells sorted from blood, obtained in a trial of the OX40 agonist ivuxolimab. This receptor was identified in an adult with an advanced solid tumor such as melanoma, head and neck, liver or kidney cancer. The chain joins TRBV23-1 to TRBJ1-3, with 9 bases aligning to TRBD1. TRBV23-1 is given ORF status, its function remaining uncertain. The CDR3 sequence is CASSRTGAKGNTIYF. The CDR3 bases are TGCGCCAGCAGCCGGACAGGGGCCAAGGGAAACACCATATATTTT.